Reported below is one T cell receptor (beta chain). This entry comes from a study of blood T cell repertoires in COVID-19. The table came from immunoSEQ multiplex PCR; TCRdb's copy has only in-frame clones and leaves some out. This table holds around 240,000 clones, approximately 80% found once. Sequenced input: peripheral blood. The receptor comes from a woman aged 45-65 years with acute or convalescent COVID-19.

The CDR3 sequence is CASSSPTGPLSYQPQHF. The CDR3, as DNA: TGTGCCAGCAGTTCCCCGACAGGTCCCCTTTCCTATCAGCCCCAGCATTTT. The chain joins TRBV28 to TRBJ1-5; tentative D call: TRBD1 (6 bases). The germline V gene has CDR1 MDHEN and CDR2 SYDVKM. Trimming removed 4 bases at V and 5 bases at J, with 21 bases between. The CDR3 extends over 17 amino acids.